The 3 T cell receptor beta chains listed next were all sequenced from one sample in a study of somatic mutations in cytotoxic T cells in rheumatoid arthritis. Clones were sequenced by immunoSEQ multiplex PCR, and TCRdb holds only the in-frame ones, with some missing. This sample has approximately 3,300 clones, with around 80% found just once. Source material: CD8+ T cells sorted from blood. Receptors originate from a woman between 45 and 65 years old with rheumatoid arthritis.

This clone was seen more than once but under ten times. The chain combines TRBV7-9 with TRBJ2-5, with TRBD2 as a possible D gene (6 bases). The CDR3 length is 15 residues. Trimming pared 5 bases from V and 3 bases from J, leaving 16 bases between. Per the germline V gene, CDR1 is SEHNR and CDR2 is FQNEAQ (reference sequence). The CDR3 is CASSPALREEETQYF. The CDR3 DNA is TGTGCCAGCAGCCCCGCATTAAGGGAGGAAGAGACCCAGTACTTC.

The genes are TRBV2 and TRBJ1-1, with TRBD1 matching 7 bases. Germline V gene data show CDR1 as SNHLY and CDR2 as FYNNEI. The CDR3 loop spans 13 amino acids. Germline trimming cut 10 bases from V and 4 bases from J; bases unmatched to any gene: 9. This CDR3 reads CATLDRVGTEAFF. CDR3 coding DNA: TGTGCCACCCTCGACAGGGTGGGCACTGAAGCTTTCTTT.

The V call is TRBV5-5, the J call TRBJ2-7, with 10 positions matching TRBD2. Trimming took 2 bases from V and 3 from J; bases not matched to a gene: 5. This CDR3 spans 15 amino acids. Germline assignment: CDR1 SGHKS and CDR2 YYEKEE (reference sequence). In DNA form, the CDR3 reads TGTGCCAGCAGCTTAACTCTAGCGGGAGTCTACGAGCAGTACTTC. The encoded protein is CASSLTLAGVYEQYF.